Following are 18 T cell receptor delta chains from one sample sequenced in a study of gamma-delta T cells after stem cell transplantation. TCRdb reprocessed the RT-PCR reads using CATT. This repertoire shows fewer than 2,000 delta-chain clones, roughly 4% found once; its top ten account for 34%. Sequencing input: gamma-delta T cells. All receptors derive from a human donor. It is not recorded whose cells these are; they may come from a transplant donor.

A remark on this clone: With a much larger clone just one base away, this may be a read error. Other nucleotide sequences from this sample produce the same CDR3. The CDR3 DNA sequence: TGTGCCTGCGACCCTCTCAGAAGCTTTACTGGGGGATACGCTTCCACCGATAAACTCATCTTT. Amino acid sequence: CACDPLRSFTGGYASTDKLIF. V usage is TRDV2 and J usage is TRDJ1; TRDD3 aligns across 13 bases. The CDR3 runs 21 residues. CDR1 and CDR2 (germline): GEAIGNYY, EKD. Trimming removed 7 bases from V and 1 base from J; junction bases left unmatched: 23.

Worth noting for this clone: A far larger clone is one base from this, pointing to a likely read error. V usage is TRDV2 and J usage is TRDJ3, with TRDD3 matching over 12 bases. The CDR3 length is 19 residues. Germline V gene data show CDR1 as GEAIGNYY and CDR2 as EKD. CDR3 in DNA: TGTGCCTGTGACACAATACTGGGGGATACCTCCTGGGGCACCCGACAGATGTTTTTC. Translated, it gives CACDTILGDTSWGTRQMFF.

In this sample, this clone turned up a few times. The TCRdb record carries a much larger clone's protein, which differs from this DNA's translation at residue 4; a read error is the likely cause, and the protein listed here is the DNA translation. Other DNA sequences in this sample translate to the same CDR3. V is TRDV2 and J is TRDJ3; D possibly matches TRDD2 or TRDD3 (5 bases each). This CDR3 comprises 18 residues. The V gene's germline CDR1 is GEAIGNYY and CDR2 EKD. The CDR3 sequence is CACGTLSGSSWDTRQMFF. CDR3 nucleotide sequence: TGTGCCTGTGGCACCTTAAGTGGGAGTTCCTGGGACACCCGGCAGATGTTTTTC.

Remarks on this clone: This DNA translates differently at residue 8 from the TCRdb protein, which is that of a much larger clone; a read error is likely, and the protein shown is the DNA's own translation. The V call is TRDV2, the J call TRDJ1; a possible D gene is TRDD3 (6 bases). The germline V gene encodes CDR1 GEAIGNYY and CDR2 EKD. The CDR3 consists of 16 residues. V was trimmed by 7 bases and J by 0 bases, leaving 20 bases between them. CDR3 protein: CACEHLGTKYTDKLIF. Here the CDR3 DNA reads TGTGCCTGCGAGCACCTGGGGACTAAGTACACCGATAAACTCATCTTT.

This clone was detected only a few times. This likely reflects a read error, since a far larger clone is one base away. The sample contains more than one DNA sequence encoding this CDR3. V gene TRDV2 combines with J gene TRDJ1; 12 bases agree with TRDD3. CDR3 length: 18 residues. Germline-derived CDR1 and CDR2 are GEAIGNYY and EKD. The CDR3 coding sequence is TGCGCCTGTGACACCCTACTGGGGGATACACATTACACCGATAAACTCATCTTT. It codes for CACDTLLGDTHYTDKLIF.

Regarding this clone: TCRdb's protein, taken from a much larger clone, differs from this DNA's translation at residue 15, likely owing to a read error; the protein displayed comes from the DNA. The rearrangement joins TRDV2 to TRDJ1; possibly TRDD3 for D (6 bases). The CDR3 has 18 residues. Germline values: CDR1 GEAIGNYY, CDR2 EKD. CDR3 residues: CACDTVDVGGTHTDNLIF. The CDR3 DNA follows: TGTGCCTGTGACACCGTAGACGTTGGGGGGACACATACCGATAACCTCATCTTT.

On this clone itself: TCRdb pairs this DNA with a much larger clone's protein that differs at residue 5, likely a read error; the protein shown was translated from the DNA. This chain joins TRDV2 and TRDJ1; 10 bases are shared with TRDD3. V dropped 3 bases and J dropped 2; count of bases not matched to a gene: 11. Germline V gives CDR1 GEAIGNYY, CDR2 EKD. The CDR3 spans 17 residues. CDR3 residues: CACDSMLLGDSTDKLIF. The CDR3 bases are TGTGCCTGTGACTCCATGCTACTGGGGGATTCTACCGATAAACTCATCTTT.

By frequency in the sample, this clone is medium-sized. This may be a read error, as it is one base from a much larger clone. The chain combines TRDV2 with TRDJ3; the match to TRDD3 covers 10 bases. The CDR3 runs 19 residues. The V gene's germline CDR1 is GEAIGNYY and CDR2 EKD. Here the CDR3 reads CACDTVGDTLSWDARQMFF. As DNA, the CDR3 is TGTGCCTGTGACACCGTGGGGGATACACTCTCCTGGGACGCCCGACAGATGTTTTTC.

In the case of this clone: A far larger clone is one nucleotide away, so this likely arose from a read error. This chain joins TRDV2 and TRDJ1; 11 nucleotides match TRDD3. Germline assignment: CDR1 GEAIGNYY and CDR2 EKD. The CDR3 consists of 20 residues. The trim removed 6 bases at V and 3 bases at J, leaving 23 bases unmatched. Here the CDR3 reads CACFRTPSNWGIFNADKLIF. CDR3 coding DNA: TGTGCCTGTTTCCGTACGCCCTCGAACTGGGGGATATTTAACGCCGATAAACTCATCTTT.

As to this clone: A far larger clone is one base from this, pointing to a likely read error. The chain has TRDV2 and TRDJ1; 12 bases are a match to TRDD3. J was trimmed by 0 bases and V by 3 bases; bases with no gene match: 25. Germline CDR1 reads GEAIGNYY; CDR2 reads EKD. CDR3 length equals 23 residues. The CDR3 loop reads CACDPIPEAGGYAGQGYTDKLIF. CDR3 in DNA: TGTGCCTGTGACCCCATTCCCGAGGCTGGGGGATACGCAGGTCAGGGGTACACCGATAAACTCATCTTT.

Concerning this clone itself: A far larger clone is a single base away, which makes a read error likely. The CDR3 DNA sequence: TGTGCCTGTGACACCGTAAGGGGGATACTTTCAACTTGGGCCGATAAACCCATCTTT. Its protein is CACDTVRGILSTWADKPIF. The chain uses TRDV2 and TRDJ1; 9 bases align to TRDD3. The CDR3 is 19 residues long. Per the germline V gene, CDR1 is GEAIGNYY and CDR2 is EKD.

This clone was detected only a few times. TCRdb pairs this DNA with a much larger clone's protein that differs at residue 9, likely a read error; the protein shown was translated from the DNA. V and J are TRDV2 and TRDJ1, with D possibly being TRDD3 (5 bases). CDR1 is GEAIGNYY and CDR2 is EKD in the germline V gene. The CDR3 contains 19 residues. CDR3 amino acids: CACVAIENPGAEYTGKLIF. The DNA of the CDR3 is TGTGCCTGTGTCGCCATAGAAAACCCGGGGGCCGAGTACACCGGTAAACTCATCTTT.

This clone appeared a few times. The chain is built from TRDV2 and TRDJ1; D gene uncertain. In germline, CDR1 is GEAIGNYY, CDR2 EKD. Trimming removed 4 bases at V and 0 bases at J, with 26 bases between. This CDR3 contains 19 residues. CDR3 nucleotides: TGTGCCTGTGAAACCTTAGGGGCTACCCTAAAATCGTACACCGATAAACTCATCTTT. Protein sequence: CACETLGATLKSYTDKLIF.

By frequency in the sample, this clone is medium-sized. At the DNA level, this CDR3 is encoded by other sequences in the same sample as well. This sequence joins TRDV2 and TRDJ1, with D maybe TRDD3 (6 bases). With 1 base removed from V and 2 bases from J, the gap between germline ends came to 19 bases. This CDR3 has 17 amino acids. Per the germline V gene, CDR1 is GEAIGNYY and CDR2 is EKD. CDR3 nucleotide sequence: TGTGCCTGTGACACAATTCCCATTGGGGATCCTACCGATAAACTCATCTTT. Translating it yields CACDTIPIGDPTDKLIF.

A word on this clone: It is likely a read error: a sequence one base away is far more abundant. The chain has TRDV2 and TRDJ1; D gene ambiguous. V shed 3 bases and J shed 4 bases, with 17 bases lying between them. The CDR3 covers 15 residues. Germline assignment: CDR1 GEAIGNYY and CDR2 EKD. The chain's CDR3 is CACDAVSPQGDKLIF. The CDR3 nucleotides are TGTGCCTGTGACGCCGTCTCTCCCCAAGGCGATAAACTCATCTTT.

The gene calls are TRDV3 and TRDJ1, with TRDD3 matching over 9 bases. Germline CDR1 TVYSNPD, CDR2 GDNSRS (reference sequence). V shed 2 bases, J shed 6 bases, and the junction held 13 bases outside the gene matches. This CDR3 is built from 15 residues. The CDR3 DNA sequence: TGTGCCTTTGGGGATACGTCTGATCATAGAAATAAACTCATCTTT. Translating it yields CAFGDTSDHRNKLIF.

This clone turned up a few times. TCRdb's listed protein matches a much larger clone and diverges from this DNA's translation at residue 8, likely through a read error; the protein shown comes from the DNA. CDR3 sequence reads: CACDLLGVQYTDKLIF. DNA of the CDR3: TGTGCCTGTGATTTACTGGGGGTTCAGTACACCGATAAACTCATCTTT. The J gene is TRDJ1, the V gene TRDV2; 8 nucleotides line up with TRDD3. Germline V gene lookup returns CDR1 GEAIGNYY and CDR2 EKD. V trimming: 4 bases; J trimming: 0 bases; junction bases outside the gene matches: 9. This CDR3 comprises 16 residues.

This clone is medium-sized in the sample. A far larger clone differs by one base, so this is likely a read error. This chain uses TRDV1 with TRDJ1, with 10 bases fitting TRDD3. Germline CDR1 TSWWSYY, CDR2 QGS. CDR3 length: 22 residues. The CDR3 reads CALGESPISYYWGIRGTDKPIF. The CDR3 nucleotides read TGTGCTCTTGGGGAAAGCCCCATATCTTATTACTGGGGGATCAGGGGCACCGATAAACCCATCTTT.